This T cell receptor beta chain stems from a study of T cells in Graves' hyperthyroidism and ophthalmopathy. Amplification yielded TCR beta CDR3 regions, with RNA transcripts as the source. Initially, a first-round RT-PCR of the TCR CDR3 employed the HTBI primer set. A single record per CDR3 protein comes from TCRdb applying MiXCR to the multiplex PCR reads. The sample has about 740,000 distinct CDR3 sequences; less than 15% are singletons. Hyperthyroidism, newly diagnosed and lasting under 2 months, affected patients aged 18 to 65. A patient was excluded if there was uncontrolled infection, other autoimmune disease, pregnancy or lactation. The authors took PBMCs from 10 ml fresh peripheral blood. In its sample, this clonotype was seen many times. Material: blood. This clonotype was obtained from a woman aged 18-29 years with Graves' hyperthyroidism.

The CDR3 DNA is TGTGCCAGTAGTACCCCGGGGGGCCGATACTACGAGCAGTACTTC. Amino acid sequence: CASSTPGGRYYEQYF. The chain recombines TRBV19 with TRBJ2-7; possible D gene TRBD2, 7 bases. CDR3 length equals 15 residues. With 4 bases removed from V and 3 bases from J, the gap between germline ends came to 16 bases. Germline V gene sequence: CDR1 LNHDA, CDR2 SQIVND (reference sequence).